These 32 T cell receptor beta chains were all obtained from the same sample, sequenced in a study of cytomegalovirus exposure and HLA in healthy donors. The study ran its PCR with 60 Vbeta and 13 Jbeta primers. Clones were read by immunoSEQ multiplex PCR, and TCRdb kept only the in-frame ones, dropping some. The repertoire holds approximately 190,000 clones, 10% to 15% seen once, with approximately 8.4% in the top ten. The sample taken for sequencing was PBMCs. These receptors all come from a man aged 50 or older in good health and CMV-seropositive.

The V call is TRBV5-1, the J call TRBJ1-1, with 7 positions matching TRBD1. The J segment lost 1 base and the V segment lost 4 bases, leaving 4 bases of the junction unmatched. The CDR3 sequence is 14 residues long. The germline CDR1 and CDR2 sequences are SGHRS and YFSETQ. The CDR3 coding sequence is TGCGCCAGCAGCGGACAGGTCGAGAACACTGAAGCTTTCTTT. This encodes CASSGQVENTEAFF.

V and J are TRBV6-1 and TRBJ2-1; D is possibly TRBD2 (5 bases). V was pared by 8 bases and J by 8 bases, with 16 bases between. The CDR3 covers 13 residues. Germline V gene data show CDR1 as MNHNS and CDR2 as SASEGT. The CDR3 region has the DNA TGTGCCAGCCTCGGGAAAGGGTGGGATGAGCAGTTCTTC. Translation: CASLGKGWDEQFF.

This clone was counted only a few times. The chain carries TRBV29-1 and TRBJ1-2; possible D gene TRBD1, 6 bases. The V gene's germline CDR1 is SQVTM and CDR2 ANQGSEA. The V end was cut by 6 bases, the J end by 6 bases, with 11 bases between. This CDR3 has 11 amino acids. Here the CDR3 DNA reads TGCAGCGTCGGGGACACGGATGGCTACACCTTC. Amino acids: CSVGDTDGYTF. The full variable domain, rest sourced from reference TRBV29-1 and TRBJ1-2, is SAVISQKPSRDICQRGTSLTIQCQVDSQVTMMFWYRQQPGQSLTLIATANQGSEATYESGFVIDKFPISRPNLTFSTLTVSNMSPEDSSIYLCSVGDTDGYTFGSGTRLTVV.

The rearrangement joins TRBV6-4 to TRBJ1-5; D is ambiguous. In germline, CDR1 is MRHNA, CDR2 SNTAGT. The ends were cut back, 3 bases at V and 2 bases at J, with 8 bases in the middle. The CDR3 covers 14 residues. Here the CDR3 DNA reads TGTGCCAGCAGTGAGATGGCAGGCAATCAGCCCCAGCATTTT. Translated, it gives CASSEMAGNQPQHF.

The chain joins TRBV21-1 to TRBJ1-5; the table's D gene call, TRBD1, was not cross checked with the DNA. TRBV21-1 corresponds to a pseudogene. The CDR3 runs 18 residues. In nucleotides, the CDR3 is TGTGCCAGCAGCAAAGTCTTAGGGGTATACAGGGACGATCAGCCCCAGCATTTT. This codes for CASSKVLGVYRDDQPQHF.

The chain combines TRBV13 with TRBJ2-3, with D perhaps matching TRBD2 (7 bases). The V end lost 6 bases, the J end lost 0 bases, and 25 bases lay between the germline ends. The CDR3 is made up of 19 amino acids. Germline assignment: CDR1 PRHDT and CDR2 FYEKMQ (reference sequence). This CDR3 reads CASSRREGGLSDSTDTQYF. CDR3 coding DNA: TGTGCCAGCAGTCGCAGGGAGGGGGGGCTCTCCGATAGCACAGATACGCAGTATTTT.

The table lists this clone with a few counts. The chain joins TRBV7-6 to TRBJ1-1, with D maybe TRBD1 (6 bases). The CDR3 spans 13 residues. CDR1 is SGHVS, CDR2 FNYEAQ, per germline. Trimming removed 5 bases from V and 3 bases from J, with 10 bases in between. CDR3 in amino acids: CASSGRGDTEAFF. DNA for the CDR3: TGTGCCAGCAGCGGCAGGGGAGACACTGAAGCTTTCTTT.

The chain couples TRBV7-9 to TRBJ1-2; TRBD1 agrees at 8 bases. Germline trimming cut 1 base from V and 7 bases from J; bases unmatched to any gene: 11. CDR1 and CDR2 from the germline V gene are SEHNR and FQNEAQ (reference sequence). The CDR3 is 16 amino acids. The CDR3 bases are TGTGCCAGCAGCTTAGGTTTCGACAGGGGAAGTGGTGGCTACACCTTC. Protein: CASSLGFDRGSGGYTF. Drawing the rest from reference TRBV7-9 and TRBJ1-2, the complete variable domain is DTGVSQNPRHKITKRGQNVTFRCDPISEHNRLYWYRQTLGQGPEFLTYFQNEAQLEKSRLLSDRFSAERPKGSFSTLEIQRTEQGDSAMYLCASSLGFDRGSGGYTFGSGTRLTVV.

V is TRBV5-6 and J is TRBJ2-1, with D possibly being TRBD2 (5 bases). This CDR3 has 12 residues. Trimming pared 3 bases from V and 8 bases from J, leaving 9 bases between. The germline gives CDR1 SGHDT, CDR2 YYEEEE. CDR3 protein: CASSYSGDEQFF. The DNA of the CDR3 is TGTGCCAGCAGCTATTCCGGGGATGAGCAGTTCTTC.

This rearrangement joins TRBV4-2 to TRBJ1-2, with D possibly being TRBD1 (6 bases). Trimming pared 4 bases from V and 7 bases from J, leaving 16 bases between. The CDR3 extends over 14 amino acids. The germline CDR1 and CDR2 sequences are LGHNA and YNFKEQ. CDR3 in DNA: TGTGCCAGCAGCCCTTCGGCAGGGGAAGTTGGCTACACCTTC. Its protein is CASSPSAGEVGYTF.

This rearrangement joins TRBV5-1 to TRBJ2-2; possibly TRBD2 for D (6 bases). There are 17 residues in the CDR3. Germline V gene lookup returns CDR1 SGHRS and CDR2 YFSETQ. Trimming took off 4 bases at V and 0 bases at J, with 16 bases between the two ends. The CDR3 spells CASSPDPRGTNTGELFF. In nucleotides, the CDR3 is TGCGCCAGCAGCCCCGACCCGCGCGGGACGAACACCGGGGAGCTGTTTTTT. The variable domain in full, with the rest retrieved from reference TRBV5-1 and TRBJ2-2, is KAGVTQTPRYLIKTRGQQVTLSCSPISGHRSVSWYQQTPGQGLQFLFEYFSETQRNKGNFPGRFSGRQFSNSRSEMNVSTLELGDSALYLCASSPDPRGTNTGELFFGEGSRLTVL.

This chain joins TRBV5-1 and TRBJ2-3; 9 bases map to TRBD2. Germline loops: CDR1 SGHRS, CDR2 YFSETQ. The length of the CDR3 is 17 residues. V lost 0 bases and J lost 0; bases outside the gene matches: 5. CDR3: CASSLDGSGGSTDTQYF. The CDR3 bases are TGCGCCAGCAGCTTGGATGGTAGCGGGGGTAGCACAGATACGCAGTATTTT. Full variable domain (rest looked up from reference TRBV5-1 and TRBJ2-3): KAGVTQTPRYLIKTRGQQVTLSCSPISGHRSVSWYQQTPGQGLQFLFEYFSETQRNKGNFPGRFSGRQFSNSRSEMNVSTLELGDSALYLCASSLDGSGGSTDTQYFGPGTRLTVL.

This clone was seen more than once but under ten times. The genes are TRBV28 and TRBJ1-1; the D is unclear. The germline CDR1 and CDR2 sequences are MDHEN and SYDVKM. Trimming cost V 6 bases and J 11 bases, with 13 bases left between them. CDR3 length equals 11 residues. The CDR3 is CASSQTLVAFF. Here the CDR3 DNA reads TGTGCCAGCAGCCAAACCCTAGTGGCTTTCTTT.

This clone has a handful of counts. This chain connects TRBV19 to TRBJ2-2; a weak D match, TRBD1 (5 bases). The CDR3 is 14 amino acids. Trimming removed 1 base at V and 3 bases at J, with 6 bases between. The germline V gene has CDR1 LNHDA and CDR2 SQIVND (reference sequence). The chain's CDR3 is CASSIGQYTGELFF. DNA of the CDR3: TGTGCCAGTAGTATAGGACAGTACACCGGGGAGCTGTTTTTT.

This clone was seen more than once but under ten times. The chain has TRBV19 and TRBJ2-3; the match to TRBD1 covers 10 bases. Trimming removed 5 bases from V and 5 bases from J; junction bases left unmatched: 4. The CDR3 is made up of 14 amino acids. CDR1 LNHDA and CDR2 SQIVND come from the germline V gene (reference sequence). CDR3 protein: CASSPDRGQDTQYF. The CDR3 DNA follows: TGTGCCAGTAGTCCAGACAGGGGGCAAGATACGCAGTATTTT.

The chain uses TRBV18 and TRBJ1-1; D possibly corresponds to TRBD1 (6 bases). The CDR3 totals 14 residues. CDR1 KGHSH and CDR2 LQKENI come from the germline V gene. V was trimmed by 3 bases and J by 3 bases, leaving 11 bases between them. The CDR3 region has the DNA TGTGCCAGCTCACCGTGGTCAGGGGACACTGAAGCTTTCTTT. Translating gives CASSPWSGDTEAFF.

The chain links TRBV6-5 to TRBJ2-1, with unresolved D. The CDR3 loop spans 15 amino acids. CDR1 is MNHEY and CDR2 is SVGAGI in the germline V gene. The V gene lost 0 bases and the J gene lost 3 bases, with 9 bases spanning the gap. The CDR3 nucleotides read TGTGCCAGCAGTTACTCGCTAGTTGGCTACAATGAGCAGTTCTTC. Protein: CASSYSLVGYNEQFF.

This clone was counted between two and nine times. The rearrangement joins TRBV9 to TRBJ2-2, with D possibly matching TRBD1 (5 bases). The CDR3 length is 13 residues. Trimming pared 0 bases from V and 7 bases from J, leaving 7 bases between. Per the germline V gene, CDR1 is SGDLS and CDR2 is YYNGEE. Here the CDR3 reads CASSVGGVGELFF. The CDR3 region has the DNA TGTGCCAGCAGCGTAGGGGGCGTCGGGGAGCTGTTTTTT.

This chain links TRBV9 with TRBJ2-2; D might be TRBD2 (5 bases). CDR3 length equals 15 residues. Germline CDR1 reads SGDLS; CDR2 reads YYNGEE. V lost 3 bases to trimming and J lost 4 bases, with 13 bases between them. The CDR3 region is CASSAGGLGTGELFF. The CDR3 nucleotides read TGTGCCAGCAGCGCCGGAGGACTCGGCACCGGGGAGCTGTTTTTT.

The chain combines TRBV29-1 with TRBJ2-5; the match to TRBD2 covers 9 bases. The J segment lost 4 bases and the V segment lost 3 bases, leaving 3 bases of the junction unmatched. Germline CDR1 is SQVTM and CDR2 is ANQGSEA. This CDR3 is 13 amino acids long. This chain's CDR3 is CSVDLAGTETQYF. The CDR3 region has the DNA TGCAGCGTTGACCTAGCGGGGACAGAGACCCAGTACTTC.

There are a few counts of this clone. The chain joins TRBV7-6 to TRBJ1-1, with D perhaps matching TRBD1 (6 bases). This CDR3 region has 14 residues. V dropped 0 bases and J dropped 1 base, with 6 bases sitting between them. CDR1 and CDR2 (germline): SGHVS, FNYEAQ. CDR3 sequence reads: CASSLAGGNTEAFF. Here the CDR3 DNA reads TGTGCCAGCAGCTTAGCAGGGGGGAACACTGAAGCTTTCTTT.

The chain couples TRBV7-8 to TRBJ2-7; 7 bases fit TRBD1. The V segment lost 5 bases and the J segment 0 bases; nucleotides outside the gene matches: 7. The CDR3 totals 15 residues. CDR1 is SGHVS and CDR2 is FQNEAQ in the germline V gene. The DNA for the CDR3 is TGTGCCAGCAGCCTGGGACAGTCTTCCTCCTACGAGCAGTACGTC. Protein sequence: CASSLGQSSSYEQYV.

The chain employs TRBV6-6 and TRBJ2-3; D remains unclear. The CDR3 extends over 13 amino acids. Germline V CDR1 and CDR2: MNHNY, SVGAGI (reference sequence). V was cut by 6 bases and J by 1 base, with 8 bases left in between. The CDR3 loop reads CASSPAGTDTQYF. The CDR3, as DNA: TGTGCCAGCAGCCCCGCAGGCACAGATACGCAGTATTTT.

The genes are TRBV4-2 and TRBJ1-6, with D unresolved. Between the trimmed V and J ends, which lost 0 bases and 7 bases, there was a span of 10 bases. Looked up from germline, CDR1 is LGHNA and CDR2 is YNFKEQ. The CDR3 is 15 residues long. The CDR3 DNA sequence: TGTGCCAGCAGCCAAGATGAGGGATCCAATTCACCCCTCCACTTT. It translates to CASSQDEGSNSPLHF.

The V and J genes are TRBV11-3 and TRBJ2-5; 13 bases fit TRBD2. The junction had 8 bases not matched to a gene; V was cut back by 4 bases and J by 6 bases. CDR3 length equals 16 residues. Germline values: CDR1 SGHNT, CDR2 YENEEA. CDR3 amino acids: CASSWTSGGPHQTQYF. For the CDR3, the DNA is TGTGCCAGCAGCTGGACTAGCGGGGGACCCCACCAGACCCAGTACTTC.

This clone was counted a few times. The rearrangement joins TRBV10-3 to TRBJ1-4; the D gene is possibly TRBD1 (5 bases). V was pared by 4 bases and J by 7 bases, with 10 bases between. The CDR3 spans 13 residues. Per germline, CDR1 ENHRY and CDR2 SYGVKD. The CDR3 region has the DNA TGTGCCATCAGTGGTCAGGGAAGTGAAAAACTGTTTTTT. It translates to CAISGQGSEKLFF.

The chain links TRBV11-3 to TRBJ2-3; 9 bases map to TRBD2. The trim removed 3 bases at V and 7 bases at J, leaving 5 bases unmatched. The CDR3 runs 14 residues. Germline CDR1 is SGHNT and CDR2 is YENEEA. The CDR3: CASSLGLASHTQYF. CDR3 DNA: TGTGCCAGCAGCTTGGGACTAGCCTCCCATACGCAGTATTTT.

The chain links TRBV9 to TRBJ1-1; TRBD1 is a possible D gene (5 bases). The length of the CDR3 is 15 residues. Trimming left V 0 bases short and J 1 base short, with 10 bases between. The germline V gene encodes CDR1 SGDLS and CDR2 YYNGEE. CDR3 region: CASSVGADKNTEAFF. The CDR3 nucleotides are TGTGCCAGCAGCGTAGGGGCGGACAAGAACACTGAAGCTTTCTTT.

This chain connects TRBV4-3 to TRBJ2-3; D is uncertain. Trimming shortened V by 1 base and J by 3 bases, and 11 bases separated the two germline ends. CDR1 is LGHNA and CDR2 is YSLEER in the germline V gene. This CDR3 spans 15 amino acids. The CDR3 reads CASSQGSERTDTQYF. The CDR3 nucleotides are TGCGCCAGCAGCCAAGGGTCCGAGCGAACAGATACGCAGTATTTT.

This sequence joins TRBV19 and TRBJ1-5; TRBD1 agrees at 10 bases. Per the germline V gene, CDR1 is LNHDA and CDR2 is SQIVND (reference sequence). The CDR3 runs 15 residues. V shed 8 bases and J 0 bases; nucleotides not matched to a gene: 4. In DNA, the CDR3 is TGTGCCAGTCGGGACAGGGGAAATAGCAATCAGCCCCAGCATTTT. This gives the protein CASRDRGNSNQPQHF.

This clone was counted only a few times. The chain has TRBV1 and TRBJ2-7; the listed D gene, TRBD2, was not tested against the DNA. TRBV1 is given as a pseudogene. This CDR3 comprises 14 residues. This CDR3 reads CTSSQEGTTREQYV. CDR3 DNA sequence: TGCACCAGCAGCCAGGAAGGAACGACGAGGGAGCAGTACGTC.

This clone was picked up a small number of times. The chain carries TRBV6-5 and TRBJ2-7; 10 nucleotides line up with TRBD1. The germline V gene has CDR1 MNHEY and CDR2 SVGAGI. The CDR3 runs to 15 residues. V shed 6 bases, J shed 4 bases, and the junction held 9 bases outside the gene matches. The CDR3 DNA sequence: TGTGCCAGCAGAAACCGGGACAGGGGAAGGTACGAGCAGTACTTC. This codes for CASRNRDRGRYEQYF.